These T cell receptor beta chains were read from a single sample in a study of cytomegalovirus exposure and HLA in healthy donors. Clones were sequenced by immunoSEQ multiplex PCR, and TCRdb holds only the in-frame ones, with some missing. The data include fewer than 150,000 clones; the top ten clones carry approximately 2.5%. Sequenced sample: PBMCs. These receptors originate from a man in his forties or fifties in good health and CMV-seronegative. The CDR3 runs from the conserved cysteine through the conserved F or W. D genes are given only for firm matches.

j_call,d_call,v_call,cdr3_nt,cdr3_aa
TRBJ1-1,TRBD1,TRBV5-1,TGCGCCAGCAGCCCTCGGACAGGGTCTGCCAATGAAGCTTTCTTT,CASSPRTGSANEAFF
TRBJ2-5,-,TRBV7-9,TGTGCCAGCAGCTCCCCCCGGGACCAAGAGACCCAGTACTTC,CASSSPRDQETQYF
TRBJ1-6,-,TRBV9,TGTGCCAGCAGTGGGGACGGGGGAAATTCACCCCTCCACTTT,CASSGDGGNSPLHF
TRBJ2-5,TRBD2,TRBV9,TGTGCCAGCAGCGGTAGCGGGGAGGGAGAGACCCAGTACTTC,CASSGSGEGETQYF
TRBJ1-2,-,TRBV7-9,TGTGCCAGCAGCACGGTCCGCTATGGCTACACCTTC,CASSTVRYGYTF
TRBJ2-7,TRBD1,TRBV7-3,TGTGCCAGCAGCTGGGGACAGGGAGTCGGCGAGCAGTACTTC,CASSWGQGVGEQYF
TRBJ2-7,TRBD1,TRBV5-1,TGCGCCAGCAGCCTTACGGACAGGGTGTACGAGCAGTACTTC,CASSLTDRVYEQYF
TRBJ1-6,-,TRBV18,TGTGCCAGCTCACCCGGTCTCTCTGAGAATAATTCACCCCTCCACTTT,CASSPGLSENNSPLHF
TRBJ1-4,TRBD1,TRBV4-1,TGCGCCAGCAGCCCCCTAGACAGGGACAATGAAAAACTGTTTTTT,CASSPLDRDNEKLFF
TRBJ2-2,-,TRBV10-3,TGTGCCATCAGTGAGTCGTCTAACACCGGGGAGCTGTTTTTT,CAISESSNTGELFF
TRBJ2-7,TRBD2,TRBV7-2,TGTGCCAGCAGTCCCGTAGCGGGGGCTATCTCCTACGAGCAGTACTTC,CASSPVAGAISYEQYF
TRBJ1-5,-,TRBV2,TGTGCCAGTCAGTTACAGGGCAATCAGCCCCAGCATTTT,CASQLQGNQPQHF
TRBJ1-4,TRBD1,TRBV6-5,TGTGCCAGTCGACAGGGCGACGAAAAACTGTTTTTT,CASRQGDEKLFF
TRBJ2-7,-,TRBV29-1,TGCAGCGCGAGCCCTCTGGGGGGGCGTGACGAGCAGTACTTC,CSASPLGGRDEQYF
TRBJ2-2,TRBD1,TRBV5-1,TGCGCCAGCAGCTTGGGACAGGGTAACACCGGGGAGCTGTTTTTT,CASSLGQGNTGELFF
TRBJ2-2,-,TRBV7-6,TGTGCCAGCAGCTTAGCGTCAAGGAGCACCGGGGAGCTGTTTTTT,CASSLASRSTGELFF
TRBJ2-3,TRBD2,TRBV27,TGTGCCAGCAGTTTAGTTCTAGCGGTAACAGATACGCAGTATTTT,CASSLVLAVTDTQYF
TRBJ1-1,-,TRBV5-1,TGCGCCAGCAGCTCACAGCTGAACACTGAAGCTTTCTTT,CASSSQLNTEAFF
TRBJ2-2,-,TRBV5-4,TGTGCCAGCAGCCAAGGGGATTCCGGGGAGCTGTTTTTT,CASSQGDSGELFF
TRBJ1-4,TRBD1,TRBV27,TGTGCCAGCAGTACCGGACAGGTGCAATACGAAAAACTGTTTTTT,CASSTGQVQYEKLFF
TRBJ1-6,-,TRBV5-1,TGCGCCAGCAGCTTTACTCCTAGCTCCTATAATTCACCCCTCCACTTT,CASSFTPSSYNSPLHF
TRBJ2-7,-,TRBV7-9,TGTGCCAGCAGTTGGGGACTGGGGTACGAGCAGTACTTC,CASSWGLGYEQYF
TRBJ1-1,-,TRBV13,TGTGCCAGCAGCTTTATTCTGGGCGCTAACACTGAAGCTTTCTTT,CASSFILGANTEAFF
TRBJ2-1,TRBD1,TRBV7-2,TGTGCCAGCAGCTTAGCCAGGGCACAGGGGGAGGACATTGAGCAGTTCTTC,CASSLARAQGEDIEQFF
TRBJ2-7,-,TRBV19,TGTGCCAGTAGTTTCGGACAAATTTTCTACGAGCAGTACTTC,CASSFGQIFYEQYF
TRBJ2-3,-,TRBV5-4,TGTGCCAGCAGCTTGGCCAGGAGCACAGATACGCAGTATTTT,CASSLARSTDTQYF
TRBJ1-5,-,TRBV6-5,TGTGCCAGCAGCTCTAGACTTCGGAATCAGCCCCAGCATTTT,CASSSRLRNQPQHF
TRBJ2-5,-,TRBV2,TGTGCCAGCAGTGGGAACAGGGATGGGGAGACCCAGTACTTC,CASSGNRDGETQYF
TRBJ2-3,TRBD2,TRBV2,TGTGCCAGCAGTGGCGGCGGGGGGGGCCATACGCAGTATTTT,CASSGGGGGHTQYF
TRBJ2-3,TRBD1,TRBV2,TGTGCCAGCAGACGGGGGGGGACAGGGGACGATACGCAGTATTTT,CASRRGGTGDDTQYF
TRBJ2-7,-,TRBV5-1,TGCGCCAGCAGCCCATCGACAGTCTCCTACGAGCAGTACTTC,CASSPSTVSYEQYF
TRBJ2-5,-,TRBV7-9,TGTGCCAGCAGCCAAGAAGAACAGGCAATCCAAGAGACCCAGTACTTC,CASSQEEQAIQETQYF
TRBJ1-2,TRBD1,TRBV10-2,TGCGCCAGCAGTGAACGAGGGGGCGGGAATGGCTACACCTTC,CASSERGGGNGYTF
TRBJ2-7,-,TRBV18,TGTGCCAGCTCACCAACGACAGAAAGGGAACAGTACTTC,CASSPTTEREQYF
TRBJ1-2,TRBD1,TRBV19,TGTGCCAGTAGTATAGATGCGGGACAGAAGACCGTCTATGGCTACACCTTC,CASSIDAGQKTVYGYTF
TRBJ1-1,TRBD1,TRBV27,TGTGCCAGCAGTCTACAGGGGCAGGGCACTGAAGCTTTCTTT,CASSLQGQGTEAFF
TRBJ2-1,TRBD1,TRBV7-2,TGTGCCAGCAAGAACGACAGGGGTTATTACAATGAGCAGTTCTTC,CASKNDRGYYNEQFF
TRBJ2-4,-,TRBV11-2,TGTGCCAGCAGTCCTCCCAGGGGAACCAAAAACATTCAGTACTTC,CASSPPRGTKNIQYF
TRBJ2-2,TRBD2,TRBV7-3,TGTGCCAGCAGCTTAGGACTAGCGATTACCGGGGAGCTGTTTTTT,CASSLGLAITGELFF
TRBJ1-6,TRBD1,TRBV7-9,TGTGCCAGCAGCAGGGGACAGGGGAACTATAATTCGCCCCTCCACTTT,CASSRGQGNYNSPLHF
TRBJ2-5,TRBD2,TRBV7-9,TGTGCCAGCAGCTCGACTAGCTCCCCGGGGGAGACCCAGTACTTC,CASSSTSSPGETQYF
TRBJ2-5,-,TRBV9,TGTGCCAGCAGCGTAGATGGGGCAGGGGTAGAGACCCAGTACTTC,CASSVDGAGVETQYF
TRBJ1-4,-,TRBV5-3,TGTGCCAGAAGCTCCCCATACAGGGCGAATAATGAAAAACTGTTTTTT,CARSSPYRANNEKLFF
TRBJ2-7,-,TRBV29-1,TGCAGCGCTCGCACGACATCCTACGAGCAGTACTTC,CSARTTSYEQYF
TRBJ2-7,TRBD2,TRBV11-2,TGTGCCAGCAGCTTAGATCGCCTAGCGGGCGAGCAGTACTTC,CASSLDRLAGEQYF
TRBJ2-1,TRBD2,TRBV27,TGTGCCAGCGGTCCGGGACTAGCGGGGGGGAAGGTGTTCTTC,CASGPGLAGGKVFF
TRBJ1-1,-,TRBV28,TGTGCCAGCAGCCCGGACATCGTCACTGAAGCTTTCTTT,CASSPDIVTEAFF
TRBJ2-7,-,TRBV7-8,TGTGCCAGCAGCTTCTCCGGGGGAGACGAAGACTACGAGCAGTACTTC,CASSFSGGDEDYEQYF
TRBJ1-5,TRBD1,TRBV6-1,TGTGCCAGCAGTGAAGACAGGGGGGGCAATCAGCCCCAGCATTTT,CASSEDRGGNQPQHF
TRBJ2-7,TRBD1,TRBV7-6,TGTGCCAGCAGCTTAGGCCCAGACAGGGCTTTGTACTTC,CASSLGPDRALYF
TRBJ1-4,-,TRBV6-5,TGTGCCAGCAGTTACTCGAAAGCAGGTCCGAGACTGTTTTTT,CASSYSKAGPRLFF
TRBJ2-7,-,TRBV19,TGTGCCAGTAGTATAACCCTATGGGAGCAGTACTTC,CASSITLWEQYF
TRBJ2-7,TRBD1,TRBV5-1,TGCGCCAGCAGCCCGGGGACAGGGCGTGTGGAGCAGTACTTC,CASSPGTGRVEQYF
TRBJ2-5,TRBD1,TRBV7-2,TGTGCCAGCAGCTTGACAGGGTGGGAGACCCAGTACTTC,CASSLTGWETQYF
TRBJ1-1,-,TRBV4-2,TGTGCCAGCAGCCAGACAGAAAACACTGAAGCTTTCTTT,CASSQTENTEAFF
TRBJ2-3,-,TRBV7-2,TGTGCCAGCAGCTCAACAGGGAGCACAGATACGCAGTATTTT,CASSSTGSTDTQYF
TRBJ2-2,-,TRBV6-4,TGTGCCAGCAGTGACTCGGTGTCAGCGAACACCGGGGAGCTGTTTTTT,CASSDSVSANTGELFF